This TCR beta chain was captured in a study of T cell responses to AZD1222 COVID-19 vaccine. Sequencing was performed with immunoSEQ multiplex PCR; in TCRdb, only in-frame clones are kept and a portion is missing. The sample lists about 180,000 clones, about 87% occurring once. In regard to this clone: The target antigen is unknown.

Study findings and constraints: Two AZD1222 administrations were followed by greater Spike-specific TCR breadth and depth. Without day 14 samples, only post-peak T cell repertoires were studied. Females made up more of the donors, who were largely white British, and clonal diversity may have come out too low. Among spike-specific TCRs, nearly half reportedly target unmutated variant regions.

Germline V CDR1 and CDR2: LGHDT, YNNKEL (reference sequence). Germline trimming cut 7 bases from V and 5 bases from J; bases unmatched to any gene: 4. The CDR3 totals 14 residues. The rearrangement joins TRBV3-1 (or the pseudogene TRBV3-2) to TRBJ2-3; 12 bases match TRBD2. Sequenced here: peripheral blood, sampled 28 days after the second dose of the MenACWY control vaccine. The receptor's source is an adult who received the MenACWY meningococcal vaccine as a control. This chain's CDR3 is CASTLAGGGDTQYF. The CDR3 DNA is TGTGCCAGCACTCTAGCGGGAGGGGGAGATACGCAGTATTTT.